This is a list of T cell receptor beta chains from one sample in a study of cytomegalovirus exposure and HLA in healthy donors. Measured with immunoSEQ multiplex PCR; TCRdb has only the in-frame clones, and not every one. In the table there are approximately 90,000 clones, about 80% of which are singletons. Specimen: PBMCs. All receptors derive from a male donor in good health and CMV-seronegative. Each CDR3 is given with its conserved first and last residue. A D gene is named only where the DNA matches it firmly. Rows may omit the clone size; those that give it use once, few, many or a size class.

abundance: NA; j_gene: TRBJ2-5; d_gene: TRBD1; v_gene: TRBV5-4; CDR3nt: TGTGCCAGCAGCCCCCGGACAGGGCAACAAGAGACCCAGTACTTC; CDR3aa: CASSPRTGQQETQYF
abundance: once; j_gene: TRBJ1-2; d_gene: NA; v_gene: TRBV27; CDR3nt: TGTGCCAGCAGTTTACAAGGGGGGGGCGGCTATGGCTACACCTTC; CDR3aa: CASSLQGGGGYGYTF
abundance: NA; j_gene: TRBJ1-1; d_gene: NA; v_gene: TRBV4-3; CDR3nt: TGCGCCAGCAGCCAAGACGGAGACACTGAAGCTTTCTTT; CDR3aa: CASSQDGDTEAFF
abundance: NA; j_gene: TRBJ2-7; d_gene: NA; v_gene: TRBV29-1; CDR3nt: TGCAGCGTTGCCCCAGGGAACGAGCAGTACTTC; CDR3aa: CSVAPGNEQYF
abundance: NA; j_gene: TRBJ2-5; d_gene: NA; v_gene: TRBV30; CDR3nt: TGTGCCTGGAGTTTCCAGGGGGGACAAGAGACCCAGTACTTC; CDR3aa: CAWSFQGGQETQYF
abundance: NA; j_gene: TRBJ1-5; d_gene: NA; v_gene: TRBV19; CDR3nt: TGTGCCAGTAGTACCAGGTCGAGCAATCAGCCCCAGCATTTT; CDR3aa: CASSTRSSNQPQHF
abundance: NA; j_gene: TRBJ2-7; d_gene: NA; v_gene: TRBV9; CDR3nt: TGTGCCAGCATCGCGGGGCCGGGGTATAGCGGCTACGAGCAGTACTTC; CDR3aa: CASIAGPGYSGYEQYF
abundance: NA; j_gene: TRBJ2-7; d_gene: NA; v_gene: TRBV6-4; CDR3nt: TGTGCCAGCAGTGACTCGGCGGCGGGACGTCAACCCGAGCAGTACTTC; CDR3aa: CASSDSAAGRQPEQYF
abundance: NA; j_gene: TRBJ2-7; d_gene: NA; v_gene: TRBV28; CDR3nt: TGTGCCAGCAGCCCCCGTCAGGGGCACTACGAGCAGTACTTC; CDR3aa: CASSPRQGHYEQYF
abundance: NA; j_gene: TRBJ1-5; d_gene: NA; v_gene: TRBV18; CDR3nt: TGTGCCAGCTCACCGGACAACAATCAGCCCCAGCATTTT; CDR3aa: CASSPDNNQPQHF
abundance: few; j_gene: TRBJ2-7; d_gene: TRBD2; v_gene: TRBV28; CDR3nt: TGTGCCAGCAGTTTAGGGGGATCTAGCGGGAGGGCCAACGAGCAGTACTTC; CDR3aa: CASSLGGSSGRANEQYF
abundance: NA; j_gene: TRBJ1-5; d_gene: TRBD1; v_gene: TRBV7-3; CDR3nt: TGTGCCAGCAGCTCGGGGACAGCCTTGAATCAGCCCCAGCATTTT; CDR3aa: CASSSGTALNQPQHF
abundance: NA; j_gene: TRBJ2-3; d_gene: NA; v_gene: TRBV5-8; CDR3nt: TGTGCCAGCAGCTTGGGCAGGGTTAAAACAGATACGCAGTATTTT; CDR3aa: CASSLGRVKTDTQYF
abundance: NA; j_gene: TRBJ1-1; d_gene: NA; v_gene: TRBV27; CDR3nt: TGTGCCAGCAAGTTCGGGAGGGGACGAGGCACTGAAGCTTTCTTT; CDR3aa: CASKFGRGRGTEAFF
abundance: NA; j_gene: TRBJ1-2; d_gene: NA; v_gene: TRBV6-1; CDR3nt: TGTGCCAGCAGTGAGGGGGGGGGCGGCTATGGCTACACCTTC; CDR3aa: CASSEGGGGYGYTF
abundance: few; j_gene: TRBJ2-3; d_gene: TRBD2; v_gene: TRBV6-6; CDR3nt: TGTGCCAGCAGCCGGGGGGGGACCACAGATACGCAGTATTTT; CDR3aa: CASSRGGTTDTQYF
abundance: few; j_gene: TRBJ1-1; d_gene: TRBD1; v_gene: TRBV7-9; CDR3nt: TGTGCCAGCAGCTTCCAGTCAGGGGGCTTAACTGAAGCTTTCTTT; CDR3aa: CASSFQSGGLTEAFF
abundance: NA; j_gene: TRBJ2-1; d_gene: TRBD2; v_gene: TRBV11-2; CDR3nt: TGTGCCAGCAGCCCCCGGATAGCGGGGATTTTCGTGGAGCAGTTCTTC; CDR3aa: CASSPRIAGIFVEQFF
abundance: NA; j_gene: TRBJ1-5; d_gene: NA; v_gene: TRBV27; CDR3nt: TGTGCCAGCAGACCGGGGGAACGGGATCAGCCCCAGCATTTT; CDR3aa: CASRPGERDQPQHF
abundance: once; j_gene: TRBJ2-3; d_gene: NA; v_gene: TRBV5-1; CDR3nt: TGCGCCACCTCTGGACAGACAGGATACACAGATACGCAGTATTTT; CDR3aa: CATSGQTGYTDTQYF
abundance: NA; j_gene: TRBJ1-1; d_gene: NA; v_gene: TRBV5-8; CDR3nt: TGTGCCAGCAGCTTGATGGGGGGCACTGAAGCTTTCTTT; CDR3aa: CASSLMGGTEAFF
abundance: NA; j_gene: TRBJ2-1; d_gene: TRBD1; v_gene: TRBV7-2; CDR3nt: TGTGCCAGCAGGGGACAGCCCAATGAGCAGTTCTTC; CDR3aa: CASRGQPNEQFF
abundance: NA; j_gene: TRBJ1-1; d_gene: NA; v_gene: TRBV19; CDR3nt: TGTGCCAGTAGTCCCCGTTCAGGGAATAGTGAAGCTTTCTTT; CDR3aa: CASSPRSGNSEAFF
abundance: NA; j_gene: TRBJ2-1; d_gene: NA; v_gene: TRBV10-2; CDR3nt: TGCGCCAGCAGTGAGCTGGACAGTTCCTACAATGAGCAGTTCTTC; CDR3aa: CASSELDSSYNEQFF
abundance: NA; j_gene: TRBJ1-2; d_gene: NA; v_gene: TRBV7-9; CDR3nt: TGTGCCAGCAGCTTACTGGGCAGGTTAGCTAACTATGGCTACACCTTC; CDR3aa: CASSLLGRLANYGYTF
abundance: NA; j_gene: TRBJ1-5; d_gene: TRBD1; v_gene: TRBV7-8; CDR3nt: TGTGCCAGCAGCTTAGGTGGACAGGGATTAAAGTATCAGCCCCAGCATTTT; CDR3aa: CASSLGGQGLKYQPQHF
abundance: NA; j_gene: TRBJ2-2; d_gene: TRBD1; v_gene: TRBV7-9; CDR3nt: TGTGCCAGCAGCTTAGGGACAGGGGACACCGGGGAGCTGTTTTTT; CDR3aa: CASSLGTGDTGELFF
abundance: NA; j_gene: TRBJ1-1; d_gene: NA; v_gene: TRBV5-1; CDR3nt: TGCGCCAGCAGCTTGGGGCAGGGGAACCGTCAAGCTTTCTTT; CDR3aa: CASSLGQGNRQAFF